The 27 T cell receptor beta chains below all came from one sample that was sequenced in a study of blood T cell repertoires in COVID-19. Measured with immunoSEQ multiplex PCR; TCRdb has only the in-frame clones, and not every one. The sample lists over 200,000 clones; 89% were seen once. Sequenced material: peripheral blood. The receptors come from a man aged 55 to 69 who had recovered from COVID-19.

This chain joins TRBV30 and TRBJ2-1; TRBD2 matches 8 bases. The germline V gene has CDR1 GTSNPN and CDR2 SVGIG (reference sequence). The CDR3 sequence is 14 residues long. V shed 4 bases, J shed 7 bases, and the junction held 9 bases outside the gene matches. CDR3 amino acids: CAWNSGAPWNEQFF. DNA of the CDR3: TGTGCCTGGAATAGCGGGGCTCCCTGGAATGAGCAGTTCTTC.

J is TRBJ2-3 and V is TRBV5-6, with 11 bases aligning to TRBD2. This CDR3 is 15 amino acids long. The germline V gene encodes CDR1 SGHDT and CDR2 YYEEEE. With V trimmed by 4 bases and J by 2 bases, 3 bases remained unmatched. The CDR3, as DNA: TGTGCCAGCAGCAAGACTAGCGGGGACACAGATACGCAGTATTTT. Amino acids: CASSKTSGDTDTQYF.

Written as DNA, the CDR3 is TGTGCCAGCAGCTTGAAGGGGGCGGAGGGGGATACGCAGTATTTT. This sequence encodes CASSLKGAEGDTQYF. This chain joins TRBV5-8 and TRBJ2-3; weak D call: TRBD1 (7 bases). CDR1 is SGHTS and CDR2 is YDEGEE in the germline V gene. This CDR3 has 15 residues. V shed 1 base and J shed 6 bases, with 15 bases lying between them. The complete variable domain, with remaining parts taken from reference TRBV5-8 and TRBJ2-3, reads EAGVTQSPTHLIKTRGQQATLRCSPISGHTSVYWYQQALGLGLQFLLWYDEGEERNRGNFPPRFSGRQFPNYSSELNVNALELEDSALYLCASSLKGAEGDTQYFGPGTRLTVL.

Written as DNA, the CDR3 is TGTGCCAGCAGTTTATCGCCGGTATTAGCTAACTATGGCTACACCTTC. Translation: CASSLSPVLANYGYTF. J is TRBJ1-2 and V is TRBV27; D ambiguous. This CDR3 is 16 amino acids long. The V gene's germline CDR1 is MNHEY and CDR2 SMNVEV (reference sequence). V was cut by 0 bases and J by 0 bases, with 11 bases left in between.

The V and J genes are TRBV19 and TRBJ1-1; no clear D. This CDR3 is built from 13 residues. V lost 7 bases and J lost 5, with 14 bases in between. Germline CDR1 reads LNHDA; CDR2 reads SQIVND (reference sequence). CDR3 loop: CASTTNGETEAFF. DNA for the CDR3: TGTGCCAGTACGACCAACGGGGAAACTGAAGCTTTCTTT.

This chain links TRBV19 with TRBJ2-3; 9 bases fit TRBD2. This CDR3 region has 21 residues. From germline, CDR1 is LNHDA and CDR2 SQIVND (reference sequence). The trim removed 5 bases at V and 0 bases at J, leaving 21 bases unmatched. The CDR3, as DNA: TGTGCCAGTAGTGGGCTAGCGGGGCCTCTAGCACACACCTCTAGCACAGATACGCAGTATTTT. Amino acid sequence: CASSGLAGPLAHTSSTDTQYF.

Here the CDR3 reads CASIPGTSGRVYTQYF. In nucleotides, the CDR3 is TGTGCCAGCATACCCGGGACTAGCGGGAGAGTATATACGCAGTATTTT. V and J are TRBV28 and TRBJ2-3, with 14 positions matching TRBD2. Per germline, CDR1 MDHEN and CDR2 SYDVKM. V dropped 7 bases and J dropped 7; count of bases not matched to a gene: 10. This CDR3 has 16 amino acids.

The chain recombines TRBV18 with TRBJ1-6; tentative D call: TRBD1 (5 bases). The V end was cut by 2 bases, the J end by 10 bases, with 15 bases between. The CDR3 totals 15 residues. CDR1 is KGHSH, CDR2 LQKENI, per germline. CDR3 region: CASSPATVGGSPLHF. The CDR3 DNA sequence: TGTGCCAGCTCACCAGCGACAGTGGGTGGATCACCCCTCCACTTT.

The chain combines TRBV27 with TRBJ2-6; D may be TRBD1 (6 bases). Germline V gene data show CDR1 as MNHEY and CDR2 as SMNVEV (reference sequence). The CDR3 totals 16 residues. Trimming pared 5 bases from V and 0 bases from J, leaving 11 bases between. The CDR3 nucleotides are TGTGCCAGCAGTCCCCGAGGGGGCTCTGGGGCCAACGTCCTGACTTTC. Residues: CASSPRGGSGANVLTF.

The chain has TRBV19 and TRBJ1-5; perhaps TRBD1 as D (6 bases). This CDR3 comprises 15 residues. V dropped 4 bases and J dropped 4 bases, with 14 bases sitting between them. Germline CDR1 reads LNHDA; CDR2 reads SQIVND (reference sequence). This chain's CDR3 is CASSSGSGQNQPQHF. The CDR3 nucleotides read TGTGCCAGTAGTAGTGGGAGTGGACAGAATCAGCCCCAGCATTTT.

V and J are TRBV6-5 and TRBJ1-4, with TRBD1 as a possible D gene (6 bases). V was pared by 8 bases and J by 8 bases, with 21 bases between. Germline V gene sequence: CDR1 MNHEY, CDR2 SVGAGI. This CDR3 is built from 15 residues. Here the CDR3 reads CASRPRGGLGEKLFF. Written as DNA, the CDR3 is TGTGCCAGCCGCCCTCGGGGGGGGCTGGGAGAAAAACTGTTTTTT.

J is TRBJ2-3 and V is TRBV11-3; D is ambiguous. The CDR3 length is 15 residues. CDR1 is SGHNT and CDR2 is YENEEA in the germline V gene. The V gene lost 2 bases and the J gene lost 4 bases, with 13 bases spanning the gap. The CDR3 spells CASSLNPTSADTQYF. The CDR3 coding sequence is TGTGCCAGCAGCTTAAACCCGACCAGCGCAGATACGCAGTATTTT.

The V gene is TRBV5-6, the J gene TRBJ1-5, with 9 bases matching TRBD1. The CDR3 runs to 13 residues. The J segment lost 5 bases and the V segment lost 10 bases, leaving 7 bases of the junction unmatched. Germline CDR1 and CDR2: SGHDT and YYEEEE. The CDR3 sequence: CASSRDRDQPQHF. The DNA of the CDR3 is TGTGCCTCGTCCCGGGACAGGGATCAGCCCCAGCATTTT.

This chain connects TRBV7-9 to TRBJ1-4; 7 positions match TRBD1. CDR3 length equals 15 residues. Germline lookup yields CDR1 SEHNR and CDR2 FQNEAQ (reference sequence). V was clipped by 2 bases and J by 7 bases; unmatched bases: 7. The CDR3 DNA reads TGTGCCAGCAGCTTAAACGGACAGGAAAGTGAAAAACTGTTTTTT. Its translation: CASSLNGQESEKLFF.

This sequence joins TRBV9 and TRBJ2-6, with 10 bases matching TRBD1. V was pared by 3 bases and J by 0 bases, with 3 bases of the junction left unmatched. The CDR3 length is 17 residues. In germline, CDR1 is SGDLS, CDR2 YYNGEE. CDR3 amino acids: CASSDRDRGSGANVLTF. CDR3 coding DNA: TGTGCCAGCAGCGACCGGGACAGGGGCTCTGGGGCCAACGTCCTGACTTTC.

The V and J genes are TRBV5-1 and TRBJ2-3, with 8 bases that match TRBD1. The ends lost 4 bases at V and 5 bases at J; junction bases unmatched: 9. The CDR3 has 15 amino acids. Germline V CDR1 and CDR2: SGHRS, YFSETQ. This chain's CDR3 is CASSRLGQGQDTQYF. In DNA, the CDR3 is TGCGCCAGCAGCCGCTTAGGACAGGGTCAAGATACGCAGTATTTT.

The chain joins TRBV21-1 to TRBJ2-7; the D call of TRBD2 is as the table states it, not checked on the DNA. TRBV21-1 is assigned pseudogene status. The CDR3 totals 18 residues. The CDR3 DNA follows: TGTGCCAGCAGCAAAGGGGACATTGCAGGGACTAGCACCTACGAGCAGTACTTC. It codes for CASSKGDIAGTSTYEQYF.

This chain joins TRBV7-6 and TRBJ2-1, with D maybe TRBD2 (5 bases). Trimming removed 0 bases from V and 9 bases from J, with 12 bases in between. The CDR3 length is 14 residues. Germline V gives CDR1 SGHVS, CDR2 FNYEAQ. CDR3 coding DNA: TGTGCCAGCAGCTTAGCGATTGCTAGCAGTGAGCAGTTCTTC. This encodes CASSLAIASSEQFF.

The chain combines TRBV19 with TRBJ2-3; 8 bases agree with TRBD2. The ends lost 10 bases at V and 0 bases at J; junction bases unmatched: 6. Looked up from germline, CDR1 is LNHDA and CDR2 is SQIVND (reference sequence). The CDR3 is made up of 14 amino acids. Here the CDR3 reads CATRTSGSTDTQYF. The CDR3 region has the DNA TGTGCCACCCGCACTAGCGGAAGCACAGATACGCAGTATTTT.

V gene TRBV7-3 combines with J gene TRBJ2-2, with D perhaps matching TRBD1 (5 bases). V lost 1 base to trimming and J lost 2 bases, with 8 bases between them. The CDR3 spans 15 residues. The germline V gene has CDR1 SGHTA and CDR2 FQGTGA. CDR3 in DNA: TGTGCCAGCAGCTTAAGCGACAGAAACACCGGGGAGCTGTTTTTT. Protein product: CASSLSDRNTGELFF.

This chain joins TRBV5-6 and TRBJ1-1; D may be TRBD1 (6 bases). The CDR3 runs 12 residues. In germline, CDR1 is SGHDT, CDR2 YYEEEE. V was clipped by 4 bases and J by 6 bases, with 10 bases between them. CDR3 sequence: CASSQTGSEAFF. CDR3 sequence (DNA): TGTGCCAGCAGCCAGACAGGTTCTGAAGCTTTCTTT.

This clone was seen a single time. The V gene is TRBV12-5, the J gene TRBJ2-7, with D perhaps matching TRBD1 (7 bases). The CDR3 sequence is 15 residues long. Looked up from germline, CDR1 is LGHNT and CDR2 is FRNRAP. Trimming shortened V by 7 bases and J by 1 base, and 17 bases separated the two germline ends. DNA of the CDR3: TGTGCTAGTGCCATCTGGGCAGGGGGGTCCTACGAGCAGTACTTC. This gives the protein CASAIWAGGSYEQYF.

The CDR3: CASSLAGGKAFF. CDR3 nucleotides: TGTGCCAGCAGCTTAGCGGGGGGTAAAGCTTTCTTT. The V gene is TRBV7-2, the J gene TRBJ1-1, with a tentative D call TRBD1 (5 bases). The CDR3 has 12 residues. Germline V gives CDR1 SGHTA, CDR2 FQGNSA. With 0 bases removed from V and 9 bases from J, the gap between germline ends came to 8 bases. The full variable domain, with the rest looked up from reference TRBV7-2 and TRBJ1-1, is GAGVSQSPSNKVTEKGKDVELRCDPISGHTALYWYRQSLGQGLEFLIYFQGNSAPDKSGLPSDRFSAERTGGSVSTLTIQRTQQEDSAVYLCASSLAGGKAFFGQGTRLTVV.

The chain uses TRBV11-2 and TRBJ2-4; TRBD2 might be the D (7 bases). There are 14 residues in the CDR3. The V end lost 4 bases, the J end lost 6 bases, and 13 bases lay between the germline ends. The germline CDR1 and CDR2 sequences are SGHAT and FQNNGV. CDR3 loop: CASSSPGGGNIQYF. In nucleotides, the CDR3 is TGTGCCAGCAGCTCCCCGGGGGGCGGAAACATTCAGTACTTC.

The CDR3, as DNA: TGTGCCAGCAGGTCTACTAGCGGGGGAAACACCGGGGAGCTGTTTTTT. It is translated as CASRSTSGGNTGELFF. This chain links TRBV7-8 with TRBJ2-2; 11 positions agree with TRBD2. The CDR3 covers 16 residues. Germline V gives CDR1 SGHVS, CDR2 FQNEAQ. J was trimmed by 2 bases and V by 6 bases; bases with no gene match: 5. The entire variable domain, with the rest obtained from reference TRBV7-8 and TRBJ2-2, is as follows: GAGVSQSPRYKVAKRGQDVALRCDPISGHVSLFWYQQALGQGPEFLTYFQNEAQLDKSGLPSDRFFAERPEGSVSTLKIQRTQQEDSAVYLCASRSTSGGNTGELFFGEGSRLTVL.

The chain employs TRBV5-5 and TRBJ1-2, with a weak D call TRBD1 (6 bases). Trimming left V 5 bases short and J 0 bases short, with 14 bases between. CDR3 length equals 15 residues. In germline, CDR1 is SGHKS, CDR2 YYEKEE (reference sequence). CDR3 DNA: TGTGCCAGCAGATCACCCAGGGGTTCTAACTATGGCTACACCTTC. Amino acids: CASRSPRGSNYGYTF. The full variable domain, its missing parts supplied by reference TRBV5-5 and TRBJ1-2, is DAGVTQSPTHLIKTRGQQVTLRCSPISGHKSVSWYQQVLGQGPQFIFQYYEKEERGRGNFPDRFSARQFPNYSSELNVNALLLGDSALYLCASRSPRGSNYGYTFGSGTRLTVV.

This chain uses TRBV18 with TRBJ1-4; D is uncertain. CDR1 and CDR2 (germline): KGHSH, LQKENI. The V and J ends lost 3 bases and 7 bases respectively, with 15 bases between them. The CDR3 sequence is 15 residues long. In DNA, the CDR3 is TGTGCCAGCTCACCGAACACAGTTGATGGTGAAAAACTGTTTTTT. This encodes CASSPNTVDGEKLFF.